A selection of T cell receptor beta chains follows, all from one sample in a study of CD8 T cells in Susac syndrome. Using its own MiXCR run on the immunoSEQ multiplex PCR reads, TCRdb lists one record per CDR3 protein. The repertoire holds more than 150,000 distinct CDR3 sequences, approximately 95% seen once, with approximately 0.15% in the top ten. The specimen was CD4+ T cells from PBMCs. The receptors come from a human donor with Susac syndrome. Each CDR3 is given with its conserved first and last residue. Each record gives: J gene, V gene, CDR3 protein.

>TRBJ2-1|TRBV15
CATSSRRPGVYNEQFF
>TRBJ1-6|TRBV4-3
CASSQVEKGYNSPLHF
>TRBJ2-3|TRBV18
CASSPLGGTDTQYF
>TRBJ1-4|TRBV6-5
CASSYGGTGEKLFF
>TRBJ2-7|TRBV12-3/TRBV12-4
CASNVGAPSEQYF
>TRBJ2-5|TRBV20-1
CSAISWIQETQYF
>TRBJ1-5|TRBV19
CASSVTGGRGNQPQHF
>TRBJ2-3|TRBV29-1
CSANPDRADTQYF
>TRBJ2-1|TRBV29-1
CSVERAGGSYNEQFF
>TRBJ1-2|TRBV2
CASTGQGTPYGYTF
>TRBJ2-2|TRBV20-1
CSARRQDTNTGELFF
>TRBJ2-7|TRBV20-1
CSATGPGSYEQYF
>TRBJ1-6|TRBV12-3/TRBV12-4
CASSRQGGTLHF
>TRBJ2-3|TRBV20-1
CSASAGDTQYF
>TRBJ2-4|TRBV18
CASSPRGQLAKNIQYF
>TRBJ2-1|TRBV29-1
CSTQQGNEQFF
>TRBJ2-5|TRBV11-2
CASSPARQGKTQYF
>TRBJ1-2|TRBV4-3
CASSHGQALPGGYTF
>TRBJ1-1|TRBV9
CASSVAPLTEAFF
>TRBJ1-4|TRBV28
CASGQPNEKLFF
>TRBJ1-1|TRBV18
CASSPGGRDTEAFF
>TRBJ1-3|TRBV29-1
CSVVDGSGNTIYF
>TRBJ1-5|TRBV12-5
CASGLFPGPQHF
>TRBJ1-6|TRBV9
CASSYRGNSPLHF
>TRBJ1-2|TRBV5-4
CASSLKGTGNGYTF
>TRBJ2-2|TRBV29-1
CSVGQGTYTGELFF
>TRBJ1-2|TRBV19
CATSGTGNYGYTF
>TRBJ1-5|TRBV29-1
CSVSSGGGNQPQHF
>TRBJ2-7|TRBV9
CASSVKQGGEQYF
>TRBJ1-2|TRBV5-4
CASSLGQVNYGYTF
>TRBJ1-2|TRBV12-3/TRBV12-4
CASTLTGRDYGYTF
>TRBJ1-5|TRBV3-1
CASTQGANQPQHF
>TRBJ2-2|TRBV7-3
CASSLIPGELFF
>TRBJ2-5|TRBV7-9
CASSPRLALDETQYF
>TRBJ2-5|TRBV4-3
CASSQTQVETQYF
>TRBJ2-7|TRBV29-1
CSVAQGRRNEQYF
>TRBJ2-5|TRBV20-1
CSAKTRRETQYF
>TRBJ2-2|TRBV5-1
CASSLDNTGELFF
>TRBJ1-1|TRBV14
CASSRNWATEAFF
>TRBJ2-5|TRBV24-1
CATSEGLQETQYF
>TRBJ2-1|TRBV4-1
CASSQVGGRKKSNEQFF
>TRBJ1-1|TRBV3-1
CASSQGIQGIREAFF
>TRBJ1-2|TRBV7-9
CASSRDRGWYGYTF
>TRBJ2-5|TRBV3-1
CASTELGETQYF
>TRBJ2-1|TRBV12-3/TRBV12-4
CASSLDHEQFF
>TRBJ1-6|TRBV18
CASSLYGTRNSPLHF
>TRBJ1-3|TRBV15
CATSAQTPGNTIYF
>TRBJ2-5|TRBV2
CASSGQVQETQYF
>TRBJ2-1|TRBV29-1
CSVLDRTSSYNEQFF
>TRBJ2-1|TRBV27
CASNLRGTSGERPFF
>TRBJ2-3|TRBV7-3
CASSLEGRGADTQYF
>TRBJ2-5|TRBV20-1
CSATGGLQGRETQYF
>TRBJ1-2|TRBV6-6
CASSYWDRGLEGYTF
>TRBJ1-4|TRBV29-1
CSVGGTGGNEKLFF
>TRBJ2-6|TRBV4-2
CASSQEKRKGGANVLTF